This T cell receptor (beta chain) came from a study of regulatory T cells in long-lasting Graves disease. Study-wide results and limits: TRBV28, TRBJ1-2 and TRBJ2-5 were segments that persistent disease favored.

Building the TCR beta libraries relied on iRepertoire HTBI primers, and CDR3 regions underwent Arm-PCR. Using its own MiXCR run on the multiplex PCR reads, TCRdb lists one record per CDR3 protein. The repertoire consists of 300,000 or so distinct CDR3 sequences, with about 20% occurring once and the leading ten covering 25% to 30%. A note on this clonotype: Its target is not known.

Time point described: persistent/refractory GD, antithyroid drugs over 5 years with positive TRAb. Extracted RNA from PBMCs served as the source of the TCR library. Trimming removed 0 bases from V and 4 bases from J; junction bases left unmatched: 3. The germline CDR1 and CDR2 sequences are MNHEY and SVGAGI. The CDR3 covers 15 residues. J is TRBJ2-1 and V is TRBV6-5; 7 bases are a match to TRBD1. Source: peripheral blood mononuclear cells (PBMCs), taken when the disease was refractory, from a patient treated with antithyroid drugs. The receptor comes from a female donor with Graves disease. CDR3 residues: CASSYSPTGYNEQFF. The CDR3 DNA is TGTGCCAGCAGTTACTCTCCGACAGGGTACAATGAGCAGTTCTTC.